Below, 25 T cell receptor beta chains from the same sample are listed, as sequenced in a study of blood T cell repertoires in COVID-19 (dated by TCRdb to about 2020). The library relied on the immunoSEQ multiplex PCR assay. TCRdb stores this immuneACCESS table with in-frame sequences only. Part of the clones is absent; in the studies checked, under half of the shortfall reflects unresolved V genes, and no reason is known for the rest. For this sample the table gives about 270,000 clones, of which roughly 85% were detected only once. Roughly 3% of the sample goes to the ten largest clones. Sequencing was done on a sample of peripheral blood. These receptors all come from a woman younger than 35 with acute or convalescent COVID-19.

The chain carries TRBV19 and TRBJ2-2; 11 nucleotides align to TRBD2. CDR1 and CDR2 from the germline V gene are LNHDA and SQIVND (reference sequence). The trim removed 3 bases at V and 6 bases at J, leaving 3 bases unmatched. CDR3 length: 15 amino acids. The CDR3 spells CASSMTTSGAGELFF. The CDR3 coding sequence is TGTGCCAGTAGTATGACGACTAGCGGGGCCGGGGAGCTGTTTTTT. The whole variable domain, filled in from reference TRBV19 and TRBJ2-2, reads DGGITQSPKYLFRKEGQNVTLSCEQNLNHDAMYWYRQDPGQGLRLIYYSQIVNDFQKGDIAEGYSVSREKKESFPLTVTSAQKNPTAFYLCASSMTTSGAGELFFGEGSRLTVL.

The CDR3 DNA follows: TGTGCCAGCAGCCAAACACCGGGACAGAAGTACCAAGAGACCCAGTACTTC. Its translation: CASSQTPGQKYQETQYF. The chain employs TRBV21-1 and TRBJ2-5; TRBD1 is the table's D call, not checked against the DNA. TRBV21-1 is assigned pseudogene status. The CDR3 spans 17 residues.

The chain joins TRBV28 to TRBJ2-7; perhaps TRBD2 as D (6 bases). The germline CDR1 and CDR2 sequences are MDHEN and SYDVKM. Trimming took off 4 bases at V and 3 bases at J, with 25 bases between the two ends. CDR3 length equals 18 residues. The CDR3 sequence is CASSSPGQGGGGYYEQYF. CDR3 DNA sequence: TGTGCCAGCAGTTCCCCCGGGCAGGGTGGGGGAGGATACTACGAGCAGTACTTC.

CDR3 sequence: CASSYPKRVFSYEQYF. CDR3 DNA: TGTGCCAGCAGTTACCCCAAGCGGGTATTTTCCTACGAGCAGTACTTC. The rearrangement uses TRBV6-2 or TRBV6-3 and TRBJ2-7; maybe TRBD2 (6 bases). Per germline, CDR1 MNHEY and CDR2 SVGEGT. V lost 2 bases, J lost 1 base, and 15 bases lay in between. The CDR3 is 16 residues long.

This chain uses TRBV6-1 with TRBJ2-5; tentative D call: TRBD2 (6 bases). This CDR3 is 14 amino acids long. Germline CDR1 MNHNS, CDR2 SASEGT. Trimming took off 2 bases at V and 5 bases at J, with 12 bases between the two ends. The CDR3: CASSELGAGETQYF. CDR3 bases: TGTGCCAGCAGTGAACTCGGGGCGGGGGAGACCCAGTACTTC.

There are a few counts of this clone. The chain couples TRBV6-5 to TRBJ2-7, with D possibly matching TRBD2 (6 bases). Germline CDR1 and CDR2: MNHEY and SVGAGI. There are 14 residues in the CDR3. V was cut by 0 bases and J by 6 bases, with 12 bases left in between. CDR3 amino acids: CASSYSLVGGEQYF. The CDR3 DNA reads as TGTGCCAGCAGTTACTCGTTGGTCGGGGGCGAGCAGTACTTC.

The chain couples TRBV27 to TRBJ2-7; TRBD1 matches at 10 bases. This CDR3 has 13 amino acids. V was pared by 3 bases and J by 4 bases, with 0 bases of the junction left unmatched. Germline CDR1 and CDR2: MNHEY and SMNVEV (reference sequence). In DNA form, the CDR3 reads TGTGCCAGCAGTTTGGACAGGGGGTACGAGCAGTACTTC. Translating gives CASSLDRGYEQYF.

The chain is built from TRBV27 and TRBJ2-3; 7 nucleotides align to TRBD1. The V gene's germline CDR1 is MNHEY and CDR2 SMNVEV (reference sequence). The ends lost 2 bases at V and 2 bases at J; junction bases unmatched: 1. This CDR3 has 14 residues. For the CDR3, the DNA is TGTGCCAGCAGTTTAGACAGGGCCACAGATACGCAGTATTTT. Its protein is CASSLDRATDTQYF.

V and J are TRBV4-3 and TRBJ1-4, with 9 bases that match TRBD1. Looked up from germline, CDR1 is LGHNA and CDR2 is YSLEER. The CDR3 totals 17 residues. With V trimmed by 1 base and J by 8 bases, 11 bases remained unmatched. This CDR3 is CASSQALGGTGGEKLFF. CDR3 nucleotide sequence: TGCGCCAGCAGCCAAGCTTTGGGGGGCACAGGGGGCGAAAAACTGTTTTTT.

A single count supports this clone. V usage is TRBV7-2 and J usage is TRBJ2-1; TRBD2 matches at 13 bases. Trimming at V came to 5 bases and at J to 0 bases, leaving 4 bases not matched to a gene. This CDR3 spans 17 amino acids. CDR1 is SGHTA, CDR2 FQGNSA, per germline. The CDR3 DNA reads as TGTGCCAGCAGCATACTAGCGGGAGGGGGCTCCTACAATGAGCAGTTCTTC. Translation gives CASSILAGGGSYNEQFF.

This sequence joins TRBV9 and TRBJ1-1, with D maybe TRBD1 (5 bases). V was clipped by 4 bases and J by 2 bases, with 21 bases between them. Germline CDR1 SGDLS, CDR2 YYNGEE. CDR3 length: 17 amino acids. The CDR3 region has the DNA TGTGCCAGCAGCCCACCGGGGGGTACCCCGGGAAACACTGAAGCTTTCTTT. It specifies CASSPPGGTPGNTEAFF.

This clone has just a few counts. The gene calls are TRBV7-8 and TRBJ1-5, with TRBD1 matching over 7 bases. The V gene's germline CDR1 is SGHVS and CDR2 FQNEAQ. Losses at the gene ends were 5 bases for V and 0 bases for J; bases not matched to a gene: 10. The CDR3 spans 17 residues. CDR3 bases: TGTGCCAGCAGCAGATGGGACAGCCGGAATAGCAATCAGCCCCAGCATTTT. Protein product: CASSRWDSRNSNQPQHF.

The chain joins TRBV3-1 (or the pseudogene TRBV3-2) to TRBJ2-1, with 10 bases aligning to TRBD2. The CDR3 length is 18 residues. Losses at the gene ends were 2 bases for V and 7 bases for J; bases not matched to a gene: 14. CDR1 is LGHDT, CDR2 YNNKEL, per germline (reference sequence). The CDR3 is CASSQPPPGTSVGNEQFF. In DNA form, the CDR3 reads TGTGCCAGCAGCCAACCCCCCCCCGGGACTAGCGTGGGGAATGAGCAGTTCTTC.

The V gene is TRBV27, the J gene TRBJ1-1; the D is unclear. Germline lookup yields CDR1 MNHEY and CDR2 SMNVEV (reference sequence). V was cut by 3 bases and J by 1 base, with 6 bases left in between. CDR3 length equals 13 residues. The CDR3 sequence: CASSFGQNTEAFF. The DNA for the CDR3 is TGTGCCAGCAGTTTTGGGCAGAACACTGAAGCTTTCTTT.

The chain employs TRBV9 and TRBJ2-1; D unresolved. This CDR3 has 11 residues. V lost 3 bases to trimming and J lost 9 bases, with 7 bases between them. CDR1 is SGDLS, CDR2 YYNGEE, per germline. The CDR3 DNA reads TGTGCCAGCAGCGCCGGGTTTGAGCAGTTCTTC. Its translation is CASSAGFEQFF. The complete variable domain, with remaining parts taken from reference TRBV9 and TRBJ2-1, reads DSGVTQTPKHLITATGQRVTLRCSPRSGDLSVYWYQQSLDQGLQFLIQYYNGEERAKGNILERFSAQQFPDLHSELNLSSLELGDSALYFCASSAGFEQFFGPGTRLTVL.

This chain connects TRBV18 to TRBJ2-2, with TRBD1 matching over 8 bases. The CDR3 extends over 16 amino acids. In germline, CDR1 is KGHSH, CDR2 LQKENI. The V gene end was trimmed by 5 bases and the J gene end by 1 base; junction bases not matched to a gene: 6. The CDR3 reads CASSTTGALNTGELFF. The CDR3 DNA reads TGTGCCAGCTCAACGACAGGGGCGTTGAACACCGGGGAGCTGTTTTTT.

This clone was counted between two and nine times. V and J are TRBV3-1 (or the pseudogene TRBV3-2) and TRBJ2-3; TRBD2 is a possible D gene (5 bases). V was clipped by 1 base and J by 1 base, with 12 bases between them. This CDR3 spans 16 amino acids. Per the germline V gene, CDR1 is LGHDT and CDR2 is YNNKEL (reference sequence). CDR3 sequence reads: CASSQVTTTRTDTQYF. The CDR3 nucleotides read TGTGCCAGCAGCCAAGTAACGACTACCCGCACAGATACGCAGTATTTT.

This chain joins TRBV7-6 and TRBJ2-5; possibly TRBD2 for D (6 bases). Germline loops: CDR1 SGHVS, CDR2 FNYEAQ. This CDR3 has 16 residues. Trimming cost V 1 base and J 5 bases, with 17 bases left between them. Written as DNA, the CDR3 is TGTGCCAGCAGCTTAGAATGGGCAGGGCGGGATGAGACCCAGTACTTC. Translated: CASSLEWAGRDETQYF.

The chain carries TRBV4-3 and TRBJ2-2, with 8 bases that match TRBD1. The CDR3 totals 19 residues. V dropped 0 bases and J dropped 2; count of bases not matched to a gene: 11. The V gene's germline CDR1 is LGHNA and CDR2 YSLEER. CDR3 bases: TGCGCCAGCAGCCAAGAGAGGACAGGGTGGGCGGAAAACACCGGGGAGCTGTTTTTT. Its protein product is CASSQERTGWAENTGELFF.

This clone was observed once. V gene TRBV6-1 combines with J gene TRBJ1-2, with D perhaps TRBD1 (6 bases). The CDR3 runs to 15 residues. V was trimmed by 7 bases and J by 2 bases, leaving 17 bases between them. The germline CDR1 and CDR2 sequences are MNHNS and SASEGT. CDR3 coding DNA: TGTGCCAGCACCCCGACCGGGACACCGAACTATGGCTACACCTTC. It specifies CASTPTGTPNYGYTF.

CDR3: CASSVRAGGAENTEAFF. The CDR3 DNA reads TGTGCCAGCAGTGTAAGGGCAGGGGGCGCGGAGAACACTGAAGCTTTCTTT. The rearrangement uses TRBV28 and TRBJ1-1; 8 nucleotides align to TRBD1. The ends lost 5 bases at V and 1 base at J; junction bases unmatched: 12. The length of the CDR3 is 17 residues. Per germline, CDR1 MDHEN and CDR2 SYDVKM.

The V call is TRBV6-2 or TRBV6-3, the J call TRBJ2-1; possibly TRBD2 for D (7 bases). With 4 bases removed from V and 9 bases from J, the gap between germline ends came to 13 bases. The CDR3 has 13 amino acids. CDR1 MNHEY and CDR2 SVGEGT come from the germline V gene. The CDR3 here is CASSLGGRIEQFF. For the CDR3, the DNA is TGTGCCAGCAGTTTGGGGGGGCGCATTGAGCAGTTCTTC.

The sample holds a few counts of this clone. V and J are TRBV10-3 and TRBJ1-5; no firm D call. The CDR3 loop spans 14 amino acids. Germline V lookup: CDR1 ENHRY, CDR2 SYGVKD. The ends were cut back, 3 bases at V and 3 bases at J, with 9 bases in the middle. In DNA form, the CDR3 reads TGTGCCATCAGTGATTTAGGAGACAATCAGCCCCAGCATTTT. Protein: CAISDLGDNQPQHF.

The J gene is TRBJ2-7, the V gene TRBV7-9, with a weak D call TRBD1 (6 bases). This CDR3 spans 14 amino acids. Germline assignment: CDR1 SEHNR and CDR2 FQNEAQ (reference sequence). V lost 5 bases and J 2 bases, leaving 13 bases between the germline ends. The DNA of the CDR3 is TGTGCCAGCAGCCAAGGGGGTTTAACCTACGAGCAGTACTTC. Its translation is CASSQGGLTYEQYF.

The table lists this clone with a count of one. The chain uses TRBV21-1 and TRBJ2-2; the table names TRBD2, a call not compared with the DNA. TRBV21-1 is annotated as a pseudogene. The CDR3 sequence is 18 residues long. CDR3 coding DNA: TGTGCCAGCAGCAACTGTAGATCCCGAAGCCTTAACACCGGGGAGCTGTTTTTT. Its protein is CASSNCRSRSLNTGELFF.